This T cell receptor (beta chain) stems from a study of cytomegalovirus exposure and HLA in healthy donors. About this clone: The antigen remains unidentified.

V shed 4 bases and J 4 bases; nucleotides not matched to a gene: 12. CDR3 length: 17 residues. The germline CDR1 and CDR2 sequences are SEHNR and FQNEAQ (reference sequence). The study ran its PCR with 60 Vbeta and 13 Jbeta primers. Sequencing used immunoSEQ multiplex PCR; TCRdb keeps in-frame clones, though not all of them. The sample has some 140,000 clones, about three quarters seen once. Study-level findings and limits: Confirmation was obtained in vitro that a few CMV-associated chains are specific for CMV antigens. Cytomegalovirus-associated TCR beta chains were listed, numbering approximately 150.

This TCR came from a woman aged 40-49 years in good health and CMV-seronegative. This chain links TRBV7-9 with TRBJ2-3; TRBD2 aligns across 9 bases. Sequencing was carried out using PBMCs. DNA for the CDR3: TGTGCCAGCAGCTCGCGAAGGGGCGGGGGGGCCTCAGATACGCAGTATTTT. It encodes CASSSRRGGGASDTQYF.